These T cell receptor beta chains were read from a single sample in a study of response to subunit inactivated influenza vaccine. TCRdb recomputed calls from the RT-PCR reads with MiXCR, one row per CDR3 protein. Of around 580,000 distinct CDR3 sequences listed, about an eighth are singletons. Sample: PBMCs from blood, taken on the day of vaccination. These receptor sequences come from a man aged 50 to 59 who received an inactivated influenza vaccine. Each CDR3 is given with its conserved first and last residue. A D gene is named only where the DNA matches it firmly. For some rows the clone size is stated as once, few or many, or as a class when expanded; others skip it.

d_call: NA
clone_size: many
j_call: TRBJ2-5
v_call: TRBV6-1
cdr3_length: 13
cdr3_aa: CASRWKGQETQYF
cdr3_nt: TGTGCCAGCAGATGGAAGGGTCAAGAGACCCAGTACTTC

d_call: NA
clone_size: NA
j_call: TRBJ1-3
v_call: TRBV12-3/TRBV12-4
cdr3_length: 15
cdr3_aa: CASNQRESSGNTIYF
cdr3_nt: TGTGCCAGCAACCAAAGAGAGAGCTCTGGAAACACCATATATTTT

d_call: NA
clone_size: many
j_call: TRBJ2-5
v_call: TRBV6-2/TRBV6-3
cdr3_length: 12
cdr3_aa: CASSPGDETQYF
cdr3_nt: TGTGCCAGCAGCCCCGGGGATGAGACCCAGTACTTC

d_call: NA
clone_size: NA
j_call: TRBJ1-5
v_call: TRBV12-3/TRBV12-4
cdr3_length: 14
cdr3_aa: CASSLWADNQPQHF
cdr3_nt: TGTGCCAGCAGTTTATGGGCAGATAATCAGCCCCAGCATTTT

d_call: NA
clone_size: NA
j_call: TRBJ2-1
v_call: TRBV28
cdr3_length: 16
cdr3_aa: CASSSWVQGSYNEQFF
cdr3_nt: TGTGCCAGCAGCTCGTGGGTACAGGGCTCCTACAATGAGCAGTTCTTC

d_call: TRBD1
clone_size: NA
j_call: TRBJ2-5
v_call: TRBV7-9
cdr3_length: 16
cdr3_aa: CASSWNRDRRQETQYF
cdr3_nt: TGTGCCAGCAGCTGGAACCGGGACAGGCGCCAAGAGACCCAGTACTTC

d_call: TRBD1
clone_size: many
j_call: TRBJ2-2
v_call: TRBV3-1
cdr3_length: 15
cdr3_aa: CASSQQTGFTGELFF
cdr3_nt: TGTGCCAGCAGCCAACAGACAGGGTTCACCGGGGAGCTGTTTTTT

d_call: NA
clone_size: few
j_call: TRBJ2-3
v_call: TRBV7-2
cdr3_length: 15
cdr3_aa: CASSTVLTPRDTQYF
cdr3_nt: TGTGCCAGCAGCACCGTACTAACCCCACGAGATACGCAGTATTTT

d_call: NA
clone_size: few
j_call: TRBJ1-2
v_call: TRBV4-3
cdr3_length: 16
cdr3_aa: CASSQDRQRGFGGYTF
cdr3_nt: TGCGCCAGCAGCCAAGATCGGCAGCGAGGATTCGGTGGCTACACCTTC

d_call: NA
clone_size: many
j_call: TRBJ1-1
v_call: TRBV28
cdr3_length: 15
cdr3_aa: CASSTIGSYDTEAFF
cdr3_nt: TGTGCCAGCAGTACCATTGGGAGCTACGACACTGAAGCTTTCTTT

d_call: NA
clone_size: NA
j_call: TRBJ2-7
v_call: TRBV27
cdr3_length: 16
cdr3_aa: CASSLTGTHVPQKQYF
cdr3_nt: TGTGCCAGCAGTTTAACTGGGACGCATGTTCCTCAGAAGCAGTACTTC

d_call: NA
clone_size: NA
j_call: TRBJ2-3
v_call: TRBV7-9
cdr3_length: 13
cdr3_aa: CASSLDPTDTQYF
cdr3_nt: TGTGCCAGCAGCTTGGACCCTACAGATACGCAGTATTTT

d_call: NA
clone_size: NA
j_call: TRBJ2-3
v_call: TRBV28
cdr3_length: 18
cdr3_aa: CASSPRDFALSSTDTQYF
cdr3_nt: TGTGCCAGCAGTCCCCGGGACTTCGCCTTATCTAGCACAGATACGCAGTATTTT

d_call: TRBD1
clone_size: NA
j_call: TRBJ1-1
v_call: TRBV4-3
cdr3_length: 16
cdr3_aa: CASSPWTGAMNTEAFF
cdr3_nt: TGCGCCAGCAGCCCATGGACAGGGGCGATGAACACTGAAGCTTTCTTT

d_call: NA
clone_size: few
j_call: TRBJ2-1
v_call: TRBV28
cdr3_length: 15
cdr3_aa: CASNSGTSSYNEQFF
cdr3_nt: TGTGCCAGCAACTCAGGAACTAGCTCCTACAATGAGCAGTTCTTC

d_call: NA
clone_size: NA
j_call: TRBJ1-6
v_call: TRBV6-5
cdr3_length: 14
cdr3_aa: CASSYSGYNSPLHF
cdr3_nt: TGTGCCAGCAGTTACTCGGGCTATAATTCACCCCTCCACTTT

d_call: TRBD2
clone_size: NA
j_call: TRBJ2-7
v_call: TRBV7-9
cdr3_length: 15
cdr3_aa: CASSSLRGRWHEQYF
cdr3_nt: TGTGCCAGCAGCTCATTGCGCGGGAGATGGCACGAGCAGTACTTC

d_call: NA
clone_size: few
j_call: TRBJ2-7
v_call: TRBV7-2
cdr3_length: 16
cdr3_aa: CASSLVLVGGTYEQYF
cdr3_nt: TGTGCCAGCAGCTTGGTCCTGGTGGGAGGCACCTACGAGCAGTACTTC

d_call: TRBD2
clone_size: few
j_call: TRBJ2-2
v_call: TRBV4-2
cdr3_length: 17
cdr3_aa: CASSQVRGGRGNGELFF
cdr3_nt: TGTGCCAGCAGCCAAGTGAGAGGCGGGAGAGGAAACGGGGAGCTGTTTTTT

d_call: TRBD1
clone_size: few
j_call: TRBJ2-6
v_call: TRBV20-1
cdr3_length: 15
cdr3_aa: CSARGQGHGANVLTF
cdr3_nt: TGCAGTGCTAGGGGACAGGGCCACGGGGCCAACGTCCTGACTTTC

d_call: TRBD2
clone_size: NA
j_call: TRBJ2-1
v_call: TRBV10-3
cdr3_length: 14
cdr3_aa: CAISESGLVNEQFF
cdr3_nt: TGTGCCATCAGTGAGTCTGGACTAGTAAATGAGCAGTTCTTC

d_call: TRBD1
clone_size: NA
j_call: TRBJ2-1
v_call: TRBV20-1
cdr3_length: 15
cdr3_aa: CSASLGTGGGNEQFF
cdr3_nt: TGCAGTGCTAGTCTCGGGACAGGGGGCGGAAATGAGCAGTTCTTC

d_call: NA
clone_size: few
j_call: TRBJ1-2
v_call: TRBV27
cdr3_length: 14
cdr3_aa: CASRRGGGNYGYTF
cdr3_nt: TGTGCCAGCAGACGAGGAGGGGGGAACTATGGCTACACCTTC